Listed below are T cell receptor beta chains from one sample, sequenced in a study of shared clonotypes between healthy human individuals. Data came from immunoSEQ multiplex PCR; TCRdb stores just in-frame clones and leaves some out. This sample yields about 2.4 million clones, of which over 85% are seen a single time; about 0.39% belongs to the top ten. Source material: naive CD4+ T cells from PBMCs. The receptors were sampled from a young man in good health. Some clones in this sample may be carry-over from other donors' samples. CDR3s include the opening cysteine and the closing phenylalanine or tryptophan. The D gene is left open where the match is weak. Size values are once, few and many counts, or a class for expanded clones, and some rows have none.

TRBV5-1	once	TRBJ1-3	TRBD1	CASSIGTARSGNTIYF	TGCGCCAGCAGCATTGGGACAGCGCGCTCTGGAAACACCATATATTTT
TRBV4-1	.	TRBJ1-5	.	CASSQDFRFAQPQHF	TGCGCCAGCAGCCAAGATTTCCGGTTTGCTCAGCCCCAGCATTTT
TRBV11-1	once	TRBJ2-6	.	CASSKRPGPSSGANVLTF	TGTGCCAGCAGCAAAAGACCGGGACCCTCCTCGGGGGCCAACGTCCTGACTTTC
TRBV15	.	TRBJ2-1	.	CATREKNEQFF	TGTGCCACCAGGGAGAAAAATGAGCAGTTCTTC
TRBV7-6	.	TRBJ2-1	TRBD2	CASSLELAGGPPYNEQFF	TGTGCCAGCAGCTTAGAACTAGCGGGAGGCCCCCCATACAATGAGCAGTTCTTC
TRBV20-1	.	TRBJ1-2	.	CSARDGWVYLF	TGCAGTGCTAGAGATGGGTGGGTCTATCTCTTC
TRBV5-1	.	TRBJ2-7	.	CASSYTGPGVYEQYF	TGCGCCAGCAGCTATACAGGGCCAGGGGTCTACGAGCAGTACTTC
TRBV9	.	TRBJ2-6	.	CASSVVPLRLNSGANVLTF	TGTGCCAGCAGCGTAGTCCCGCTCCGGTTAAACTCTGGGGCCAACGTCCTGACTTTC
TRBV7-8	.	TRBJ1-1	TRBD1	CASSLGWDSMNTEAFF	TGTGCCAGCAGCTTAGGATGGGACAGCATGAACACTGAAGCTTTCTTT
TRBV6-1	.	TRBJ1-1	.	CASTERGGQDTEAFF	TGTGCCAGCACCGAAAGGGGGGGTCAGGACACTGAAGCTTTCTTT
TRBV11-2	.	TRBJ1-1	.	CASSLRVGRGIPNTEAFF	TGTGCCAGCAGCTTAAGAGTGGGCAGGGGAATTCCGAACACTGAAGCTTTCTTT
TRBV4-1	few	TRBJ1-1	.	CASSQVVSWNTEAFF	TGCGCCAGCAGCCAAGTGGTTTCATGGAACACTGAAGCTTTCTTT
TRBV6-5	.	TRBJ1-1	TRBD1	CASTSPGQGAFF	TGTGCCAGCACCAGTCCGGGACAGGGAGCTTTCTTT
TRBV6-5	.	TRBJ2-7	.	CASMSGAPREQYF	TGTGCCAGCATGTCTGGGGCCCCTAGGGAGCAGTACTTC
TRBV5-4	.	TRBJ2-6	.	CASSSKTAASGANVLTF	TGTGCCAGCAGCTCTAAGACAGCCGCCTCTGGGGCCAACGTCCTGACTTTC
TRBV28	.	TRBJ2-2	TRBD1	CASIEGTGYGTGELFF	TGTGCCAGCATCGAGGGGACAGGGTATGGCACCGGGGAGCTGTTTTTT
TRBV7-3	.	TRBJ2-7	.	CASSLYAGPAYEQYF	TGTGCCAGCAGCTTATACGCGGGCCCTGCCTACGAGCAGTACTTC
TRBV7-8	.	TRBJ1-1	.	CASSYLPMNTEAFF	TGTGCCAGCAGCTACTTACCCATGAACACTGAAGCTTTCTTT
TRBV6-5	.	TRBJ2-2	.	CASSYGLHTGELFF	TGTGCCAGCAGTTACGGGCTTCACACCGGGGAGCTGTTTTTT
TRBV7-3	.	TRBJ2-2	TRBD1	CASSSTGPNTGELFF	TGTGCCAGCAGCTCGACAGGGCCGAACACCGGGGAGCTGTTTTTT
TRBV11-2	once	TRBJ2-2	TRBD2	CASSLTGLAAGELFF	TGTGCCAGCAGCTTAACGGGACTAGCAGCCGGGGAGCTGTTTTTT
TRBV18	.	TRBJ1-1	TRBD1	CASSPTGAGDTEAFF	TGTGCCAGCTCTCCGACAGGGGCAGGGGACACTGAAGCTTTCTTT
TRBV20-1	.	TRBJ2-1	.	CSALLRGEQFF	TGCAGTGCTTTACTCAGGGGTGAGCAGTTCTTC
TRBV11-1	.	TRBJ2-2	.	CASSSKRANTGELFF	TGTGCCAGCAGCTCCAAGCGGGCTAACACCGGGGAGCTGTTTTTT
TRBV11-2	.	TRBJ2-1	TRBD2	CASSRREWSYNEQFF	TGTGCCAGCAGTCGGCGGGAGTGGTCCTACAATGAGCAGTTCTTC
TRBV7-3	.	TRBJ2-7	.	CASSFDHSLEQYF	TGTGCCAGCAGCTTCGACCATTCTCTCGAGCAGTACTTC
TRBV28	once	TRBJ2-7	.	CASSPPGQWPVEQYF	TGTGCCAGCAGTCCCCCGGGACAATGGCCTGTCGAGCAGTACTTC
TRBV28	once	TRBJ2-3	.	CASKILSHTSTDTQYF	TGTGCCAGCAAAATCCTTAGTCACACTAGCACAGATACGCAGTATTTT
TRBV10-3	.	TRBJ2-7	.	CAISVGVGSYEQYF	TGTGCCATCAGTGTTGGGGTGGGGAGCTACGAGCAGTACTTC
TRBV5-1	few	TRBJ1-1	.	CASSPPSNIGTEAFF	TGCGCCAGCAGCCCTCCCTCGAATATCGGGACTGAAGCTTTCTTT
TRBV21-1	.	TRBJ2-3	.	CASLGLQVADTQYF	TGTGCCAGCCTCGGACTCCAGGTCGCGGATACGCAGTATTTT
TRBV30	.	TRBJ2-1	.	CAWSVGRAGILPGDEQFF	TGTGCCTGGAGTGTGGGGAGGGCCGGTATTCTTCCAGGGGATGAGCAGTTCTTC
TRBV5-4	.	TRBJ2-2	.	CASSSRRGDTGELFF	TGTGCCAGCAGCTCCAGGAGGGGGGACACCGGGGAGCTGTTTTTT
TRBV4-2	once	TRBJ1-1	.	CASSQEIGRDNTEAFF	TGTGCCAGCAGCCAAGAGATCGGGCGGGATAACACTGAAGCTTTCTTT